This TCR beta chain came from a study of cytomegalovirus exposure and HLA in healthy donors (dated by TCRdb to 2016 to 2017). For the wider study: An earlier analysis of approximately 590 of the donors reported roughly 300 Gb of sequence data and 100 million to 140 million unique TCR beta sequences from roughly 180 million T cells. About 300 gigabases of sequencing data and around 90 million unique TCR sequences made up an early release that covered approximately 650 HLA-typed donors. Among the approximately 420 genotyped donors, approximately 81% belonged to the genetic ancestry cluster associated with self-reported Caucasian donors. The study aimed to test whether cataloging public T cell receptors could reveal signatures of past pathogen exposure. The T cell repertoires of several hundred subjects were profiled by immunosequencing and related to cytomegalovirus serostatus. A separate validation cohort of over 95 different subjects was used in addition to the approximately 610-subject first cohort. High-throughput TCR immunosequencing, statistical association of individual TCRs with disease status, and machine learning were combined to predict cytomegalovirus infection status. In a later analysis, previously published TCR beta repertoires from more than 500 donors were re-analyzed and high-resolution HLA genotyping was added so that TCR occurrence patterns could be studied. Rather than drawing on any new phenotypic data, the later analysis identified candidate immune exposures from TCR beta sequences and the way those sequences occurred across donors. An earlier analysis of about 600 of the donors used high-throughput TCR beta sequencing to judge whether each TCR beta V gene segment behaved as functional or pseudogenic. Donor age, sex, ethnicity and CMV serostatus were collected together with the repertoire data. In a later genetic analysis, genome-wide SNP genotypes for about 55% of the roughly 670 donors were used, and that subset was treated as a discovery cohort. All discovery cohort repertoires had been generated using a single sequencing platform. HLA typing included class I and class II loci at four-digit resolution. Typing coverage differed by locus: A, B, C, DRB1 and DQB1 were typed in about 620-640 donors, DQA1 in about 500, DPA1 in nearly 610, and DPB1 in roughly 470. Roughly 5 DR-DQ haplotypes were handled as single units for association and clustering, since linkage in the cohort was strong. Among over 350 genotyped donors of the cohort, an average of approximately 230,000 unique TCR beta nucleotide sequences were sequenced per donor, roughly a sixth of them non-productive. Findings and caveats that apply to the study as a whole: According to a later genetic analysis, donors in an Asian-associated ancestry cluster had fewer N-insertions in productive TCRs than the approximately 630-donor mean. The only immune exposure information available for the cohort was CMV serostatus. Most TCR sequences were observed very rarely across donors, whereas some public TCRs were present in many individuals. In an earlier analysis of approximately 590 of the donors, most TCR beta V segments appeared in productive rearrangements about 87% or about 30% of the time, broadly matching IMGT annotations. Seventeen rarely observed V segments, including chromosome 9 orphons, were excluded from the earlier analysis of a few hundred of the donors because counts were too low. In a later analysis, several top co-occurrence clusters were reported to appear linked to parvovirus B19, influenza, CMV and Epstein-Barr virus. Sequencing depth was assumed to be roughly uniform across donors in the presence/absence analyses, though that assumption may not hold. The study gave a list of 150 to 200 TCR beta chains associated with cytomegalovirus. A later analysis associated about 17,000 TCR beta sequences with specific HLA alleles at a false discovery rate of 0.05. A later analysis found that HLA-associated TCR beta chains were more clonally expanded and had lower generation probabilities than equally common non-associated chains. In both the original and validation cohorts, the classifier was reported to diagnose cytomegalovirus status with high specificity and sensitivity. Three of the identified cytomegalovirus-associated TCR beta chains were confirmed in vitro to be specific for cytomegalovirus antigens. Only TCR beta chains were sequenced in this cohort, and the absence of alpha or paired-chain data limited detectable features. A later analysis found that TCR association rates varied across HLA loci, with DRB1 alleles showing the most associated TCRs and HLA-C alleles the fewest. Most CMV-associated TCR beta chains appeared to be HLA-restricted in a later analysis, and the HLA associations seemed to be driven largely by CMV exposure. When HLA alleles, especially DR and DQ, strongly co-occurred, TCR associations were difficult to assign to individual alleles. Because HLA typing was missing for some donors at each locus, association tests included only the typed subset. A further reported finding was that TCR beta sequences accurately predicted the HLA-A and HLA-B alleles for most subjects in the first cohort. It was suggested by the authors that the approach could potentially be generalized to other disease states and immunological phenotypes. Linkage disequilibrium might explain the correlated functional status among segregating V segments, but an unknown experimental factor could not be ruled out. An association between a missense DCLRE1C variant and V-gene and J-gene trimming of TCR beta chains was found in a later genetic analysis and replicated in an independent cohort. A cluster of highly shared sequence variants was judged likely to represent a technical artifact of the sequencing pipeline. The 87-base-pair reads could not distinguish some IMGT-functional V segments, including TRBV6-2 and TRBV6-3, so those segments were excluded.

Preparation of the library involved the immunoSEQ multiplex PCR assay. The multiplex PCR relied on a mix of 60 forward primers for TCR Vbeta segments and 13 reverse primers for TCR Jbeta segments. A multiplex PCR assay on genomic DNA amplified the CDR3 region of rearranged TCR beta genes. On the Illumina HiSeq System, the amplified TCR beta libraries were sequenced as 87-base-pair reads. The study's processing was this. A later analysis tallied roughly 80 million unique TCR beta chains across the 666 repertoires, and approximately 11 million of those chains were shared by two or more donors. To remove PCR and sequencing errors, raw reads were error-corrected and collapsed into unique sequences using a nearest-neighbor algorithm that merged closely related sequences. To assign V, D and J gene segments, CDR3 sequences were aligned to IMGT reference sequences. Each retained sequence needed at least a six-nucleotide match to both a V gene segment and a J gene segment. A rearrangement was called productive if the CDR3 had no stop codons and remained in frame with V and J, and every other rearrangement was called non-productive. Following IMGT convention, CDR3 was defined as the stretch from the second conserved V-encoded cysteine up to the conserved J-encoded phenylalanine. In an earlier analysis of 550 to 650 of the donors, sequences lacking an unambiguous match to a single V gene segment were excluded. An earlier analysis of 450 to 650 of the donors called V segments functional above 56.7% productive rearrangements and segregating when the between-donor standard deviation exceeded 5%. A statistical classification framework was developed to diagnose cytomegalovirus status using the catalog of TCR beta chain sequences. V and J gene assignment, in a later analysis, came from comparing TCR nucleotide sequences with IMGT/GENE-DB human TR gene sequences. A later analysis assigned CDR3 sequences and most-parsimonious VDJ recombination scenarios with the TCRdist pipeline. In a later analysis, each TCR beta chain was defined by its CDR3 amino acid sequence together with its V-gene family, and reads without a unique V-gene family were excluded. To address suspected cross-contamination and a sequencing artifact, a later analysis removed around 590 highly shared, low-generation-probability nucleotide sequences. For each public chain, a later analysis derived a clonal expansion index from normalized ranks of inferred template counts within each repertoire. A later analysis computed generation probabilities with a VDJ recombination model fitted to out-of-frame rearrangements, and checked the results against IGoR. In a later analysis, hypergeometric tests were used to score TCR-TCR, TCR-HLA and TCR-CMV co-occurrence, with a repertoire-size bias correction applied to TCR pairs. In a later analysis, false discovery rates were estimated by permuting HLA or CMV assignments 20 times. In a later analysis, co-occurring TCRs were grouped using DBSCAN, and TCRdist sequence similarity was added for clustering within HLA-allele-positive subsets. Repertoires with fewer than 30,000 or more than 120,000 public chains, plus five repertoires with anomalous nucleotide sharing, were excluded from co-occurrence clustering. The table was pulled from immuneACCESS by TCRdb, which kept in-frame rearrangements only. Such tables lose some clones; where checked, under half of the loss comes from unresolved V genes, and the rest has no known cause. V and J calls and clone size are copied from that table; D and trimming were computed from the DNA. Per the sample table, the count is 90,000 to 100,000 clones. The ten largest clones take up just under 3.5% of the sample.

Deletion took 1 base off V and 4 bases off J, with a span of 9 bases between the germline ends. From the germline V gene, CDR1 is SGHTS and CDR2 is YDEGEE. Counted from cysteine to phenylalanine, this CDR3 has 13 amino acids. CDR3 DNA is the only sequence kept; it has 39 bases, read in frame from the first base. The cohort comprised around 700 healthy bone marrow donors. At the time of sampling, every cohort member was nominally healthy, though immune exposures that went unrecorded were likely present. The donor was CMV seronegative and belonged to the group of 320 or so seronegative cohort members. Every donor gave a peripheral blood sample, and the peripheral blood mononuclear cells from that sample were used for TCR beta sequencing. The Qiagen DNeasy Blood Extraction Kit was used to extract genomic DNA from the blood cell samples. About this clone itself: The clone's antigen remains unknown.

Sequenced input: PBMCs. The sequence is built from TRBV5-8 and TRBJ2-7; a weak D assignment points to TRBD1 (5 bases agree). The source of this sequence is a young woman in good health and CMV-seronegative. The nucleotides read TGTGCCAGCAGCTTGCTGACAGCATACGAGCAGTACTTC. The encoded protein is CASSLLTAYEQYF.